Following are 31 T cell receptor beta chains from one sample sequenced in a study of identical twins. MiXCR was run by TCRdb on the 5' RACE reads, yielding one entry per CDR3 protein. The table has some 250,000 distinct CDR3 sequences, over 5.5% seen once; the top ten hold 13% to 15%. This sample also belongs to another study, concerning T cells expressing NK-cell markers.

The sample taken for sequencing was CD8+ T cells sorted from blood. Source of these receptors: a woman aged 18-29 years in good health.

With respect to this clonotype: This may come from a read error, since a much larger clone is one base off. The chain couples TRBV7-9 to TRBJ2-7, with D possibly being TRBD2 (6 bases). Germline-derived CDR1 and CDR2 are SEHNR and FQNEAQ (reference sequence). This CDR3 comprises 12 residues. V gave up 7 bases and J gave up 6 bases, with 13 bases separating them. The CDR3 DNA reads TGTGCCAGCATCCAAGCGCGGGGCGAGCAGTACTTC. The encoded protein is CASIQARGEQYF. Looking up the rest from reference TRBV7-9 and TRBJ2-7 gives the full variable domain: DTGVSQNPRHKITKRGQNVTFRCDPISEHNRLYWYRQTLGQGPEFLTYFQNEAQLEKSRLLSDRFSAERPKGSFSTLEIQRTEQGDSAMYLCASIQARGEQYFGPGTRLTVT.

This clonotype was found a few times. V usage is TRBV3-1 and J usage is TRBJ2-1; TRBD2 agrees at 9 bases. The CDR3 runs 14 residues. The germline V gene has CDR1 LGHDT and CDR2 YNNKEL (reference sequence). With V trimmed by 4 bases and J by 3 bases, 1 base remained unmatched. The CDR3 coding sequence is TGTGCCAGCAGCCGACTAGCGGACTACAATGAGCAGTTCTTC. This sequence encodes CASSRLADYNEQFF.

The V gene is TRBV27, the J gene TRBJ2-5; 14 positions agree with TRBD2. CDR3 size: 19 residues. V lost 0 bases and J lost 5; bases outside the gene matches: 11. Germline loops: CDR1 MNHEY, CDR2 SMNVEV (reference sequence). This CDR3 reads CASSLSDLGTSGSPETQYF. In DNA, the CDR3 is TGTGCCAGCAGTTTATCCGATTTGGGGACTAGCGGGAGCCCGGAGACCCAGTACTTC.

The chain couples TRBV6-1 to TRBJ2-3; TRBD2 matches at 9 bases. CDR1 is MNHNS and CDR2 is SASEGT in the germline V gene. V was clipped by 7 bases and J by 5 bases; unmatched bases: 10. This CDR3 region has 15 residues. The CDR3 sequence: CASKAGGMRKDTQYF. DNA for the CDR3: TGTGCCAGCAAGGCGGGGGGGATGCGGAAAGATACGCAGTATTTT.

The rearrangement joins TRBV7-9 to TRBJ2-1; the match to TRBD1 covers 9 bases. Germline lookup yields CDR1 SEHNR and CDR2 FQNEAQ (reference sequence). Trimming took 5 bases from V and 5 from J; bases not matched to a gene: 10. The CDR3 has 16 amino acids. In DNA form, the CDR3 reads TGTGCCAGCAGCGCACCCGGGACAGGGCTGAACAATGAGCAGTTCTTC. This codes for CASSAPGTGLNNEQFF.

This clonotype has ten or more counts. The V call is TRBV7-9, the J call TRBJ1-2; 8 bases are shared with TRBD1. V shed 3 bases and J 8 bases; nucleotides not matched to a gene: 14. Germline V gene lookup returns CDR1 SEHNR and CDR2 FQNEAQ (reference sequence). The CDR3 sequence is 16 residues long. CDR3 sequence: CASSFSRDRRSRGYTF. CDR3 DNA: TGTGCCAGCAGCTTTAGCCGGGACAGGCGGTCGAGGGGCTACACCTTC.

This clonotype was observed many times. The gene calls are TRBV7-9 and TRBJ1-2; TRBD1 might be the D (6 bases). Per the germline V gene, CDR1 is SEHNR and CDR2 is FQNEAQ (reference sequence). This CDR3 has 15 residues. Trimming took off 0 bases at V and 7 bases at J, with 15 bases between the two ends. The CDR3 here is CASSLADRPPAGYTF. The CDR3 DNA reads TGTGCCAGCAGCTTAGCCGACAGGCCCCCCGCTGGCTACACCTTC.

There are a few counts of this clonotype. This rearrangement joins TRBV6-1 to TRBJ2-7; 7 bases line up with TRBD2. After removal of 9 bases from V and 0 bases from J, the junction contained 8 bases not matched to a gene. CDR3 length: 14 residues. Germline CDR1 is MNHNS and CDR2 is SASEGT. In DNA form, the CDR3 reads TGTGCCAGTGCCCTAGCGGATAACTCCTACGAGCAGTACTTC. Encoded protein: CASALADNSYEQYF.

This clonotype turned up a few times. This sequence joins TRBV4-3 and TRBJ1-2, with D possibly being TRBD1 (5 bases). The CDR3 length is 15 residues. CDR1 and CDR2 from the germline V gene are LGHNA and YSLEER. The V and J ends lost 1 base and 3 bases respectively, with 12 bases between them. The CDR3 DNA sequence: TGCGCCAGCAGCCAAGGGCGCGCAGGGTACTATGGCTACACCTTC. Amino acid sequence: CASSQGRAGYYGYTF.

This clonotype was counted ten times or more. The chain is built from TRBV5-8 and TRBJ2-1; D gene unclear. Germline CDR1 is SGHTS and CDR2 is YDEGEE. The ends were cut back, 2 bases at V and 10 bases at J, with 4 bases in the middle. The CDR3 loop spans 10 amino acids. Written as DNA, the CDR3 is TGTGCCAGCAGCTTAGTGGAGCAGTTCTTC. The encoded protein is CASSLVEQFF.

This clonotype was seen a few times. The chain links TRBV4-1 to TRBJ2-1; tentatively, D is TRBD2 (5 bases). V was shortened by 4 bases and J by 4 bases, with 11 bases between the two germline ends. Germline CDR1 and CDR2: MGHRA and YSYEKL. The CDR3 spans 14 residues. The CDR3 DNA is TGCGCCAGCAGCCTCGGACTGGATTACAATGAGCAGTTCTTC. Protein sequence: CASSLGLDYNEQFF.

The chain recombines TRBV5-5 with TRBJ2-7, with D perhaps matching TRBD1 (6 bases). Germline assignment: CDR1 SGHKS and CDR2 YYEKEE (reference sequence). The CDR3 is 14 amino acids. The V gene lost 4 bases and the J gene lost 2 bases, with 13 bases spanning the gap. In nucleotides, the CDR3 is TGTGCCAGCAGCAAACAGGGTCTTCCCTACGAGCAGTACTTC. Protein: CASSKQGLPYEQYF.

This clonotype has a handful of counts. This chain uses TRBV5-6 with TRBJ2-3; 11 nucleotides agree with TRBD1. CDR3 length equals 16 residues. Germline V gene sequence: CDR1 SGHDT, CDR2 YYEEEE. The V and J ends lost 2 bases and 0 bases, in that order; junction bases with no gene match: 2. As DNA, the CDR3 is TGTGCCAGCAGCTTCGGACAGGGGGCGAGCACAGATACGCAGTATTTT. Protein sequence: CASSFGQGASTDTQYF.

This clonotype was picked up a small number of times. V gene TRBV5-6 combines with J gene TRBJ2-7; D is undetermined. The germline CDR1 and CDR2 sequences are SGHDT and YYEEEE. There are 14 residues in the CDR3. V shed 2 bases and J shed 6 bases, with 15 bases lying between them. DNA of the CDR3: TGTGCCAGCAGCTTTGGCTATCCGAGGCCCGAGCAGTACTTC. This gives the protein CASSFGYPRPEQYF.

As regards this clonotype: At one of its ends the junction is not consistent with the germline gene, which may arise from a read error. The gene calls are TRBV27 and TRBJ2-1; D possibly corresponds to TRBD2 (6 bases). Per germline, CDR1 MNHEY and CDR2 SMNVEV (reference sequence). This CDR3 comprises 14 residues. CDR3 in DNA: TGTGCCAGCAGTCAGGGACTGAGTCGGGCTGAGCACTTCTTC. Translating gives CASSQGLSRAEHFF.

This clonotype appeared many times. V usage is TRBV7-7 and J usage is TRBJ2-1; D gene ambiguous. The CDR3 contains 14 residues. Trimming stripped 2 bases from V and 6 bases from J, with 11 bases between. Germline assignment: CDR1 SSHAT and CDR2 FNYEAQ (reference sequence). The chain's CDR3 is CASSLSGRSNEQFF. Written as DNA, the CDR3 is TGTGCCAGCAGCTTAAGTGGTCGGAGCAATGAGCAGTTCTTC.

J is TRBJ1-4 and V is TRBV25-1; no clear D gene. V lost 6 bases to trimming and J lost 10 bases, with 24 bases between them. The CDR3 runs 16 residues. CDR1 and CDR2 (germline): MGHDK, SYGVNS. CDR3 nucleotides: TGTGCCAGCAGAGGGTTTGTATTAACGACTTTGGGAAAACTGTTTTTT. Translating gives CASRGFVLTTLGKLFF.

The chain links TRBV5-6 to TRBJ2-1, with a weak D call TRBD1 (5 bases). The germline V gene has CDR1 SGHDT and CDR2 YYEEEE. Trimming took off 3 bases at V and 3 bases at J, with 13 bases between the two ends. CDR3 size: 15 residues. In nucleotides, the CDR3 is TGTGCCAGCAGCTCCCTCGACAGTGGCTACAATGAGCAGTTCTTC. It translates to CASSSLDSGYNEQFF. The whole variable domain, filled in from reference TRBV5-6 and TRBJ2-1, reads DAGVTQSPTHLIKTRGQQVTLRCSPKSGHDTVSWYQQALGQGPQFIFQYYEEEERQRGNFPDRFSGHQFPNYSSELNVNALLLGDSALYLCASSSLDSGYNEQFFGPGTRLTVL.

This clonotype has more than one count but fewer than ten. The V call is TRBV27, the J call TRBJ2-7; the match to TRBD1 covers 7 bases. V gave up 5 bases and J gave up 6 bases; unmatched junction bases: 13. Germline-derived CDR1 and CDR2 are MNHEY and SMNVEV (reference sequence). The CDR3 contains 15 residues. Here the CDR3 reads CASSPSTGYLSEQYF. CDR3 nucleotide sequence: TGTGCCAGCAGTCCCTCGACAGGGTATCTCTCCGAGCAGTACTTC.

The V and J genes are TRBV7-9 and TRBJ2-7; 10 bases are shared with TRBD1. Per germline, CDR1 SEHNR and CDR2 FQNEAQ (reference sequence). The CDR3 consists of 15 residues. The ends lost 4 bases at V and 5 bases at J; junction bases unmatched: 8. CDR3 region: CASSSLRDRGNEQYF. CDR3 DNA sequence: TGTGCCAGCAGCTCCCTCCGGGACAGGGGAAACGAGCAGTACTTC. The variable domain in full, completed from reference TRBV7-9 and TRBJ2-7, reads DTGVSQNPRHKITKRGQNVTFRCDPISEHNRLYWYRQTLGQGPEFLTYFQNEAQLEKSRLLSDRFSAERPKGSFSTLEIQRTEQGDSAMYLCASSSLRDRGNEQYFGPGTRLTVT.

This clonotype came up many times. V is TRBV20-1 and J is TRBJ2-1, with 13 bases matching TRBD2. With V trimmed by 5 bases and J by 9 bases, 10 bases remained unmatched. The V gene's germline CDR1 is DFQATT and CDR2 SNEGSKA (reference sequence). The CDR3 contains 15 residues. CDR3 amino acids: CSAAHGTSGMGEQFF. The CDR3 DNA reads TGCAGTGCTGCCCACGGGACTAGCGGGATGGGTGAGCAGTTCTTC.

The rearrangement links TRBV19 to TRBJ2-7, with 11 bases that match TRBD2. This CDR3 has 15 amino acids. CDR1 and CDR2 from the germline V gene are LNHDA and SQIVND (reference sequence). V lost 3 bases to trimming and J lost 3 bases; unmatched junction nucleotides: 4. CDR3: CASSMGLAAYYEQYF. CDR3 bases: TGTGCCAGTAGTATGGGACTAGCGGCTTACTACGAGCAGTACTTC.

This clonotype was observed a few times. The V gene is TRBV12-3 or TRBV12-4, the J gene TRBJ2-5; TRBD2 matches 12 bases. The ends lost 5 bases at V and 1 base at J; junction bases unmatched: 5. CDR3 length: 16 amino acids. CDR3 nucleotide sequence: TGTGCCAGCAGTACCGGGACTAGCGGGCCCCAAGAGACCCAGTACTTC. It specifies CASSTGTSGPQETQYF.

This clonotype came up a few times. This chain joins TRBV6-2 or TRBV6-3 and TRBJ2-5, with D uncertain. V lost 4 bases to trimming and J lost 5 bases, with 8 bases between them. In germline, CDR1 is MNHEY, CDR2 SVGEGT. This CDR3 has 12 amino acids. CDR3 DNA sequence: TGTGCCAGCAGTTGGGGTATCGAGACCCAGTACTTC. This gives the protein CASSWGIETQYF.

This clonotype showed up many times. The chain joins TRBV7-9 to TRBJ1-1; D not certain. Per the germline V gene, CDR1 is SEHNR and CDR2 is FQNEAQ (reference sequence). The V end lost 8 bases, the J end lost 1 base, and 8 bases lay between the germline ends. The CDR3 runs 12 residues. The CDR3 here is CASAGGNTEAFF. CDR3 nucleotide sequence: TGTGCCAGCGCTGGAGGGAACACTGAAGCTTTCTTT.

This clonotype has more than one count but fewer than ten. CDR3 in DNA: TGTGCCAGCAGCCAGGGAACTGGAAACACCATATATTTT. Protein: CASSQGTGNTIYF. The V and J genes are TRBV11-2 and TRBJ1-3; the D gene is possibly TRBD1 (5 bases). From germline, CDR1 is SGHAT and CDR2 FQNNGV. CDR3 length: 13 amino acids. Trimming stripped 5 bases from V and 2 bases from J, with 7 bases between.

Ten or more counts support this clonotype. The V call is TRBV6-5, the J call TRBJ1-3; D may be TRBD1 (6 bases). The CDR3 length is 15 residues. The V and J ends lost 4 bases and 2 bases respectively, with 12 bases between them. CDR1 and CDR2 (germline): MNHEY, SVGAGI. The chain's CDR3 is CASSFTTGPGNTIYF. The DNA for the CDR3 is TGTGCCAGCAGTTTTACAACAGGGCCTGGAAACACCATATATTTT.

This clonotype was seen only a few times. The CDR3 spells CAWSDASTDTQYF. CDR3 nucleotides: TGTGCCTGGAGTGATGCTAGCACAGATACGCAGTATTTT. V and J are TRBV30 and TRBJ2-3; no clear D. V dropped 1 base and J dropped 0 bases, with 5 bases sitting between them. In germline, CDR1 is GTSNPN, CDR2 SVGIG (reference sequence). This CDR3 is 13 amino acids long.

V gene TRBV20-1 combines with J gene TRBJ2-1; tentatively, D is TRBD1 or TRBD2 (6 bases each). V gave up 5 bases and J gave up 6 bases, with 11 bases separating them. Germline CDR1 DFQATT, CDR2 SNEGSKA (reference sequence). The CDR3 runs to 12 residues. The DNA for the CDR3 is TGCAGTGCTGCCTCGGGGGCCAATGAGCAGTTCTTC. This sequence encodes CSAASGANEQFF.

The V gene is TRBV30, the J gene TRBJ1-2; D is unresolved. The V gene's germline CDR1 is GTSNPN and CDR2 SVGIG (reference sequence). The CDR3 is 12 amino acids. The V and J ends lost 4 bases and 2 bases respectively, with 8 bases between them. The CDR3 DNA is TGTGCCTGGATCAGAAAAAACTATGGCTACACCTTC. Protein product: CAWIRKNYGYTF.

This clonotype occurred a few times. The rearrangement uses TRBV6-1 and TRBJ1-2; TRBD1 aligns across 10 bases. The CDR3 has 14 residues. V gave up 5 bases and J gave up 3 bases; unmatched junction bases: 3. CDR1 is MNHNS and CDR2 is SASEGT in the germline V gene. CDR3 nucleotide sequence: TGTGCCAGCAGTCCGGGACAGGGGCACTATGGCTACACCTTC. Translated, it gives CASSPGQGHYGYTF.